The clone carrying this T cell receptor (beta chain) was counted at least ten times. Its antigen is unknown. This sample stems from a study of T cells after posttransplantation cyclophosphamide. Busulfan-fludarabine conditioning, marrow transplant, and cyclophosphamide on days +3 and +4 were administered. Clones were read by immunoSEQ multiplex PCR, and TCRdb kept only the in-frame ones, dropping some. Observed in the sample are some 18,000 clones, none of them singletons. The study, taken as a whole, reports: Donor CD8+ memory clones often dominated recipient blood repertoires at later times.

Sequenced here: PBMCs, sampled after allogeneic stem cell transplant with posttransplant cyclophosphamide. The source of this sequence is a female patient aged 30 to 45 who received an allogeneic stem cell transplant from a related donor, was CMV-positive, and had no GVHD. Some T cells here may be from the graft donor.

The DNA for the CDR3 is TGTGCCCTTCAGAAAACTAGCGTCCGGGACCCATACAATGAGCAGTTCTTC. This codes for CALQKTSVRDPYNEQFF. This rearrangement joins TRBV10-3 to TRBJ2-1; 7 bases line up with TRBD2. CDR3 size: 17 residues. The V and J ends lost 11 bases and 4 bases, in that order; junction bases with no gene match: 20. Germline V gene data show CDR1 as ENHRY and CDR2 as SYGVKD.